This T cell receptor (beta chain) was recovered during a study of OX40 agonist ivuxolimab in advanced cancers. At the level of the study: Partial responses, seen in three patients, involved one hepatocellular carcinoma and two cutaneous melanomas. Study results and caveats: On average, CD8+ T cells had more expanded clones than CD4+.

Regarding this clone: No antigen is known for it.

V lost 4 bases, J lost 2 bases, and 20 bases lay in between. Germline V gene data show CDR1 as LNHDA and CDR2 as SQIVND (reference sequence). This CDR3 comprises 18 residues. Clones were sequenced by immunoSEQ multiplex PCR, and TCRdb holds only the in-frame ones, with some missing. The data show about 50,000 clones, roughly three quarters seen once. The specimen comprised CD4+ or CD8+ T cells sorted from blood, sampled in a trial of the OX40 agonist ivuxolimab. This rearrangement joins TRBV19 to TRBJ2-2, with D tentatively TRBD1 (6 bases). This TCR derives from an adult with an advanced solid tumor such as melanoma, head and neck, liver or kidney cancer. CDR3: CASSTGWGWGRNTGELFF. CDR3 bases: TGTGCCAGTAGTACCGGATGGGGGTGGGGGCGAAACACCGGGGAGCTGTTTTTT.